This is a list of T cell receptor beta chains from one sample in a study of CD8+ T cells in alopecia areata. Generated by immunoSEQ multiplex PCR, the TCRdb table keeps only in-frame clones and is missing some. This table has some 150,000 clones, 86% appearing once. The specimen was CD8+ T cells sorted from blood, collected at week 4, from a patient treated with tofacitinib. The receptor source for this set is a human donor with alopecia areata. Both conserved end residues are part of each CDR3. A D gene is named only where the DNA matches it firmly. Clone size is shown for a subset of rows, as once, few, many or a class of expanded clone.

D gene	J gene	clone size	V gene	CDR3 protein	CDR3 DNA
TRBD2	TRBJ2-5	NA	TRBV5-4	CASSLGGSGQETQYF	TGTGCCAGCAGCTTGGGGGGTAGCGGGCAAGAGACCCAGTACTTC
NA	TRBJ2-1	NA	TRBV29-1	CSVEVESPSRHHNEQFF	TGCAGCGTTGAAGTAGAGTCACCCTCCCGGCATCACAATGAGCAGTTCTTC
NA	TRBJ2-1	NA	TRBV18	CASSPPPGNEQFF	TGTGCCAGCTCACCACCCCCCGGGAATGAGCAGTTCTTC
TRBD1	TRBJ1-1	NA	TRBV7-6	CASSQGTGGRSTEASF	TGTGCCAGCAGCCAAGGGACAGGGGGCCGGAGCACTGAAGCTTCCTTT
TRBD2	TRBJ2-1	NA	TRBV29-1	CSVDRRGAGGAYNEQFF	TGCAGCGTTGACCGACGAGGAGCGGGAGGGGCTTACAATGAGCAGTTCTTC
NA	TRBJ2-7	NA	TRBV29-1	CSAIPTGSYEQYF	TGCAGCGCGATACCAACAGGGAGCTACGAGCAGTACTTC
NA	TRBJ2-7	NA	TRBV27	CASSLSRTYEQYF	TGTGCCAGCAGTTTAAGCAGGACCTACGAGCAGTACTTC
TRBD1	TRBJ1-1	once	TRBV4-1	CASSHGQAVLNTEAFF	TGCGCCAGCAGCCATGGACAGGCCGTACTAAACACTGAAGCTTTCTTT
NA	TRBJ1-2	once	TRBV6-6	CASTPGGGNGYTF	TGTGCCAGCACCCCGGGTGGAGGTAATGGCTACACCTTC
NA	TRBJ2-2	NA	TRBV5-1	CASSLPRGTGELFF	TGCGCCAGCAGCTTGCCCCGGGGCACCGGGGAGCTGTTTTTT
TRBD2	TRBJ2-2	NA	TRBV7-8	CASSLFGTSVPFSNTGELFF	TGTGCCAGCAGCTTATTCGGGACTAGCGTACCATTCTCGAACACCGGGGAGCTGTTTTTT
TRBD2	TRBJ2-2	few	TRBV6-5	CASSPLGTSSGELFF	TGTGCCAGCAGCCCCCTTGGGACTAGCTCCGGGGAGCTGTTTTTT
NA	TRBJ2-7	NA	TRBV10-3	CAISESGEQYF	TGTGCCATCAGTGAGTCGGGAGAGCAGTACTTC
NA	TRBJ2-7	NA	TRBV5-1	CASSFSVSTYEQYF	TGCGCCAGCAGCTTCTCCGTGTCTACCTACGAGCAGTACTTC
TRBD1	TRBJ2-7	NA	TRBV5-1	CASSLLGQGTTYEQYF	TGCGCCAGCAGCTTGCTAGGACAGGGGACCACCTACGAGCAGTACTTC
NA	TRBJ2-6	NA	TRBV14	CASSQEGVISGANVLTF	TGTGCCAGCAGCCAAGAGGGAGTGATATCTGGGGCCAACGTCCTGACTTTC
NA	TRBJ2-7	NA	TRBV29-1	CSVEVAGISYEQYF	TGCAGCGTTGAAGTGGCCGGAATTTCCTACGAGCAGTACTTC
TRBD2	TRBJ2-3	few	TRBV5-1	CASSNGLETGGDTQYF	TGCGCCAGCAGCAACGGACTAGAAACTGGTGGGGATACGCAGTATTTT
NA	TRBJ1-6	NA	TRBV10-3	CAISPTDGWPNSPLHF	TGTGCCATCAGCCCGACGGACGGGTGGCCTAATTCACCCCTCCACTTT
NA	TRBJ2-2	NA	TRBV11-2	CASSLDLGGGELFF	TGTGCCAGCAGCTTAGATCTAGGTGGCGGGGAGCTGTTTTTT
TRBD2	TRBJ2-7	NA	TRBV7-9	CASSASGSSYEQYF	TGTGCCAGCAGCGCAAGCGGGAGCTCCTACGAGCAGTACTTC
NA	TRBJ2-3	once	TRBV27	CASSSWRDTDTQYF	TGTGCCAGCAGTTCATGGCGGGACACAGATACGCAGTATTTT
NA	TRBJ2-4	NA	TRBV30	CAWSVRDSLAKNIQYF	TGTGCCTGGAGTGTCCGAGACAGTCTAGCCAAAAACATTCAGTACTTC
NA	TRBJ2-7	NA	TRBV4-2	CASSQVGSDEQYF	TGTGCCAGCAGCCAAGTCGGGTCCGACGAGCAGTACTTC
NA	TRBJ2-7	NA	TRBV5-4	CASSLGGKGLLDEQYF	TGTGCCAGCAGCTTGGGAGGAAAGGGACTCCTGGACGAGCAGTACTTC
NA	TRBJ1-3	NA	TRBV9	CASSGNTIYF	TGTGCCAGCAGCGGGAACACCATATATTTT
NA	TRBJ1-5	NA	TRBV19	CASSIVEGPSNQPQHF	TGTGCCAGTAGTATCGTCGAGGGTCCGAGCAATCAGCCCCAGCATTTT
NA	TRBJ2-7	NA	TRBV30	CAWSPYSSYEQYF	TGTGCCTGGAGTCCATACAGCTCCTACGAGCAGTACTTC
NA	TRBJ2-7	NA	TRBV4-1	CASSHVGGGDEQYF	TGCGCCAGCAGCCACGTAGGGGGTGGAGACGAGCAGTACTTC
TRBD1	TRBJ2-7	NA	TRBV23-1	CASSQFRGQATYEQYF	TGCGCCAGCAGTCAATTCAGAGGACAGGCCACCTACGAGCAGTACTTC
NA	TRBJ2-7	NA	TRBV7-8	CASSFTVYEQYF	TGTGCCAGCAGCTTTACGGTTTACGAGCAGTACTTC
NA	TRBJ2-7	NA	TRBV7-9	CASSPDSTIEQYF	TGTGCCAGCAGCCCTGACAGTACGATCGAGCAGTACTTC
NA	TRBJ2-1	NA	TRBV7-3	CASSSDGNEQFF	TGTGCCAGCAGCTCGGACGGCAATGAGCAGTTCTTC
NA	TRBJ1-2	NA	TRBV30	CAWSVAPGYGYTF	TGTGCCTGGAGTGTGGCCCCGGGGTATGGCTACACCTTC
NA	TRBJ2-2	NA	TRBV9	CASSVVAGSTGELFF	TGTGCCAGCAGCGTAGTTGCGGGAAGCACCGGGGAGCTGTTTTTT
TRBD1	TRBJ2-7	NA	TRBV4-1	CASSQGDRGSYEQYF	TGCGCCAGCAGCCAAGGGGACAGGGGCTCCTACGAGCAGTACTTC
TRBD2	TRBJ2-7	NA	TRBV4-1	CASSQEPPGLGVEQYF	TGCGCCAGCAGCCAAGAACCGCCGGGACTAGGAGTCGAGCAGTACTTC
TRBD1	TRBJ1-1	NA	TRBV7-9	CASSPRDRAFPEAFF	TGTGCCAGCAGCCCCCGGGACAGGGCTTTTCCTGAAGCTTTCTTT
NA	TRBJ1-2	NA	TRBV5-4	CATRLREGEDGYTF	TGTGCCACGCGACTCAGGGAGGGGGAGGATGGCTACACCTTC
NA	TRBJ1-1	NA	TRBV29-1	CSVEVPRAGRRNTEAFF	TGCAGCGTTGAAGTCCCCCGGGCAGGGAGAAGGAACACTGAAGCTTTCTTT
NA	TRBJ1-2	NA	TRBV19	CASSLGTPSYGYTF	TGTGCCAGTAGTCTTGGGACCCCTAGCTATGGCTACACCTTC
NA	TRBJ2-7	few	TRBV27	CASSPPDGYEQYF	TGTGCCAGCAGTCCCCCGGACGGCTACGAGCAGTACTTC
NA	TRBJ2-7	once	TRBV5-6	CASSRNPGAEQYF	TGTGCCAGCAGCCGGAATCCTGGGGCCGAGCAGTACTTC
NA	TRBJ2-7	NA	TRBV27	CASSLGADWYF	TGTGCCAGCAGTTTAGGGGCGGATTGGTACTTC
TRBD1	TRBJ2-7	NA	TRBV30	CAWSQGNEQYF	TGTGCCTGGTCACAGGGGAACGAGCAGTACTTC
TRBD1	TRBJ2-3	NA	TRBV29-1	CSVERGKQGVRDTQYF	TGCAGCGTTGAAAGGGGGAAGCAGGGGGTAAGGGATACGCAGTATTTT
NA	TRBJ2-6	NA	TRBV29-1	CSATTGEANVLTF	TGCAGCGCTACGACAGGCGAGGCCAACGTCCTGACTTTC
NA	TRBJ2-1	NA	TRBV27	CASSLSINRYNEQFF	TGTGCCAGCAGTTTATCGATTAACAGATACAATGAGCAGTTCTTC